This T cell receptor (beta chain) was identified during a study of tumor and adjacent non-tumor tissue in lung cancer. Notes on the study in general: Tumor repertoires had a smaller top 100 clone share than normal lung.

No cell sorting was done before RNA was extracted from the tissue. V was trimmed by 3 bases and J by 0 bases, leaving 6 bases between them. The CDR3 runs 15 residues. Germline values: CDR1 MNHEY, CDR2 SVGEGT. This clonotype has ten or more counts. Antigen: not known. A modified ARM-PCR protocol with three rounds of nested PCR amplified TCRbeta. TCRdb reanalysed the multiplex PCR reads using MiXCR and keeps one entry per CDR3 protein. The sample lists approximately 100,000 distinct CDR3 sequences; roughly 80% were seen once. The sample was lung tumor tissue. This receptor was taken from a woman aged 55-70 years with non-small cell lung cancer. This rearrangement joins TRBV6-2 or TRBV6-3 to TRBJ2-6; D is undetermined. The CDR3 DNA follows: TGTGCCAGCAGTTATTCAAGCTCTGGGGCCAACGTCCTGACTTTC. Translation: CASSYSSSGANVLTF.